What follows describes a single T cell receptor beta chain. TCRdb redid the calling of the PCR reads with MiXCR, one entry per CDR3 protein. The table has approximately 17,000 distinct CDR3 sequences, about half seen once. This sample is part of a study of CD4 and CD8 cells across lung adenocarcinoma regions. The CDR3 extends over 15 amino acids. CDR1 and CDR2 (germline): MGHRA, YSYEKL. Samples came from patients with localized non-small cell lung adenocarcinoma. V is TRBV4-1 and J is TRBJ2-5; D gene ambiguous. The tail of the sequence fits TRBJ2-7 better, so the J call may be wrong. The sample was CD4+ T cells from the margin of a lung tumor. The TCR was taken from a male donor with lung adenocarcinoma. The CD4 and CD8 labels of this study may be unreliable. The CDR3 loop reads CASSQGGPRGYEQYF. DNA for the CDR3: TGCGCCAGCAGCCAGGGTGGACCGAGAGGATACGAGCAGTACTTC.